This TCR beta chain originates from a study of T cell clonality in common variable immunodeficiency. Study results and limitations: Fewer deletions and N-nucleotide insertions were reportedly seen in common variable immunodeficiency TCR beta sequences.

On this clone itself: Its antigen is not identified. The read gets to within 3 residues of the CDR3 end, and the germline J gene fills in the rest.

CVID meant reduced serum IgG, IgA and/or IgM plus specific antibody deficiency. The germline V gene encodes CDR1 SGHVS and CDR2 FNYEAQ. With 5 bases removed from V and 1 base from J, the gap between germline ends came to 18 bases. The CDR3 covers 16 residues. Equal genomic DNA amounts from CVID and control samples were sequenced. Profiling relied on immunoSEQ multiplex PCR, and the TCRdb table lists in-frame clones only, not all of them. Found here are some 19,000 clones, no singletons; the ten largest cover approximately 24%. The chain links TRBV7-6 to TRBJ2-7; a possible D gene is TRBD2 (7 bases). Material for sequencing was peripheral blood mononuclear cells. The receptor was derived from a human donor with common variable immunodeficiency. The part of the CDR3 DNA that was read is TGTGCCAGCAGCCCCGGGAGGACAGTAAGTTCCTACGAG. Translating gives CASSPGRTVSSYE. The full CDR3 protein reads CASSPGRTVSSYEQYF. Full variable domain (rest looked up from reference TRBV7-6 and TRBJ2-7): GAGVSQSPRYKVTKRGQDVALRCDPISGHVSLYWYRQALGQGPEFLTYFNYEAQQDKSGLPNDRFSAERPEGSISTLTIQRTEQRDSAMYRCASSPGRTVSSYEQYFGPGTRLTVT.